This T cell receptor (beta chain) was retrieved from a study of OX40 agonist ivuxolimab in advanced cancers. Overall study context: Patients received the agonistic anti-OX40 (CD134) antibody ivuxolimab. Patients treated during dose escalation were battling hepatocellular carcinoma, melanoma, renal cell or head and neck cancer. In three patients, partial responses were observed, one with hepatocellular carcinoma and two with cutaneous melanoma.

Sequenced by immunoSEQ multiplex PCR; TCRdb stores in-frame clones only, minus some. The sample contains 77,000 or so clones, roughly 87% of which appear only once. V lost 1 base to trimming and J lost 2 bases, with 8 bases between them. The CDR3 is 15 residues long. Germline V gives CDR1 MNHNS, CDR2 SASEGT. Baseline, cycle 4 day 1, and cycle 7 day 1 were the blood sampling points. The chain combines TRBV6-1 with TRBJ2-2, with no clear D. The source was CD4+ or CD8+ T cells sorted from blood, collected in a trial of the OX40 agonist ivuxolimab. This clonotype originated in an adult with an advanced solid tumor such as melanoma, head and neck, liver or kidney cancer. The CDR3 DNA is TGTGCCAGCAGTGAAGAGGCAGTCAACACCGGGGAGCTGTTTTTT. It is translated as CASSEEAVNTGELFF.